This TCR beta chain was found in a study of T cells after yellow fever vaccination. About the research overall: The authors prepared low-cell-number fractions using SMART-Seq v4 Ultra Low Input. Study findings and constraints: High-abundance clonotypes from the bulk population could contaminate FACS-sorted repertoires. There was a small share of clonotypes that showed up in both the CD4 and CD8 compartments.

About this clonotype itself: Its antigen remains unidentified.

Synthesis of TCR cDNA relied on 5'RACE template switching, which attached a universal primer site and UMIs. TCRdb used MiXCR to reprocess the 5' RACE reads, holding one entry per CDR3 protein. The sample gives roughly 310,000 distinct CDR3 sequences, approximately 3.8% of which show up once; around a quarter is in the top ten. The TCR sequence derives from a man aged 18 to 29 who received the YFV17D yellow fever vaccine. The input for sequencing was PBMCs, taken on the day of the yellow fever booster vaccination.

CDR3 amino acids: CSVDGYTF. The DNA of the CDR3 is TGCAGCGTAGACGGCTACACCTTC. The chain couples TRBV29-1 to TRBJ1-2; D gene uncertain. Germline V gives CDR1 SQVTM, CDR2 ANQGSEA. Deletions cut 6 bases from V and 8 bases from J, with 4 bases between. The CDR3 is 8 amino acids.